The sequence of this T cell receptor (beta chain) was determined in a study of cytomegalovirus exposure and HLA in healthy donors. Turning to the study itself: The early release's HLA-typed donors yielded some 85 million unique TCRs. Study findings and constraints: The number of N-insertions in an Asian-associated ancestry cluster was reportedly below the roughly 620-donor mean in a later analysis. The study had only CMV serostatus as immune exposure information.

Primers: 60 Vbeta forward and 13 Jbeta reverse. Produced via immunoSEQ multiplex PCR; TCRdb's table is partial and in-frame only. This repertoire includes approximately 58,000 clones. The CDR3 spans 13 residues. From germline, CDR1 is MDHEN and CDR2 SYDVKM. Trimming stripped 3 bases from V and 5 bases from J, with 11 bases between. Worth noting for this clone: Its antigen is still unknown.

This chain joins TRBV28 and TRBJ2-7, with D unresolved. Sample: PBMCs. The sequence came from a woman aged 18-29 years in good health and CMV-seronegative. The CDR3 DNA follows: TGTGCCAGCAGTTTTGCTGGGCAAGACGAGCAGTACTTC. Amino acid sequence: CASSFAGQDEQYF.